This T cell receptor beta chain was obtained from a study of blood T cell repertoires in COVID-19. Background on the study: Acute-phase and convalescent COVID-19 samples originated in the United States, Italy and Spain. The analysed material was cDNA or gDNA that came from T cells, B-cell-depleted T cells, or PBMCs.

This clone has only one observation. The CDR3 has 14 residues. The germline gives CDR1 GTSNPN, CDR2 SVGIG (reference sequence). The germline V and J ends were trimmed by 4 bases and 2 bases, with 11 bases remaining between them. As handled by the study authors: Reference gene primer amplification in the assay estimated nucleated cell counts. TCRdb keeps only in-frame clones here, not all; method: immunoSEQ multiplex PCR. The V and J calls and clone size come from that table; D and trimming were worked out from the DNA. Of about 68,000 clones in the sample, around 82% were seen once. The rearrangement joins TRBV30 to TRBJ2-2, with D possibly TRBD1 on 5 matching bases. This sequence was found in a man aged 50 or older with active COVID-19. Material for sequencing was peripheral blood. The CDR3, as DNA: TGTGCCTGGAATAACAGGTTAAACACCGGGGAGCTGTTTTTT. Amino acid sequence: CAWNNRLNTGELFF.